Each of the 12 T cell receptor beta chains below was sequenced from the same sample in a study of T cell responses to AZD1222 COVID-19 vaccine (dated by TCRdb to the early 2020s). Explained via the paper, the time point label denotes: about 28 days (+/-7) after the second vaccine dose. The method was the immunoSEQ multiplex PCR assay. TCRdb took this table from immuneACCESS and kept in-frame rearrangements with V and J called. Such tables lack part of the clones; where checked against another copy, unresolved V genes explain under half of the gap, and the rest is unexplained. This sample has more than 90,000 clones in its table, and more than 75% of those were observed once. Of the sample, roughly a tenth is held by the ten largest clones. Source: peripheral blood, taken 28 days after the second AZD1222 dose. Receptors originate from an adult who received the AZD1222 COVID-19 vaccine.

The table lists this clone with a count of one. The CDR3 loop is CALRKRGNQPQHF. Written as DNA, the CDR3 is TGTGCCCTCAGGAAGCGCGGCAATCAGCCCCAGCATTTT. The V and J genes are TRBV6-5 and TRBJ1-5, with no clear D. The CDR3 sequence is 13 residues long. The germline V and J ends were trimmed by 11 bases and 2 bases, with 13 bases remaining between them. In germline, CDR1 is MNHEY, CDR2 SVGAGI.

V and J are TRBV5-1 and TRBJ2-7, with D unclear. Per germline, CDR1 SGHRS and CDR2 YFSETQ. The V gene lost 4 bases and the J gene lost 0 bases, with 14 bases spanning the gap. The CDR3 loop spans 15 amino acids. Here the CDR3 reads CASSRRVLNSYEQYF. The CDR3 region has the DNA TGCGCCAGCAGCCGCCGGGTCCTAAACTCCTACGAGCAGTACTTC.

V is TRBV6-5 and J is TRBJ1-6, with a weak D call TRBD1 (5 bases). Germline loops: CDR1 MNHEY, CDR2 SVGAGI. V gave up 4 bases and J gave up 6 bases, with 10 bases separating them. The CDR3 loop spans 14 amino acids. The CDR3 loop reads CASSSGTSNSPLHF. CDR3 DNA sequence: TGTGCCAGCAGTTCCGGGACGTCTAATTCACCCCTCCACTTT.

The V gene is TRBV3-1 (or the pseudogene TRBV3-2), the J gene TRBJ1-2; no clear D gene. V was pared by 8 bases and J by 8 bases, with 15 bases between. CDR1 is LGHDT and CDR2 is YNNKEL in the germline V gene (reference sequence). The CDR3 has 12 amino acids. Written as DNA, the CDR3 is TGTGCCAGCTCTAGGTCGAAGGAAGGCTACACCTTC. It translates to CASSRSKEGYTF.

V is TRBV18 and J is TRBJ2-1; D perhaps matches TRBD1 (6 bases). Germline values: CDR1 KGHSH, CDR2 LQKENI. CDR3 length equals 14 residues. Between the trimmed V and J ends, which lost 6 bases and 8 bases, there was a span of 17 bases. The DNA for the CDR3 is TGTGCCAGCTCGGGACAACTGCCTGGGGATGAGCAGTTCTTC. It is translated as CASSGQLPGDEQFF.

The chain uses TRBV5-4 and TRBJ2-1, with D perhaps TRBD1 (5 bases). The V end was cut by 6 bases, the J end by 5 bases, with 15 bases between. Looked up from germline, CDR1 is SGHNT and CDR2 is YYREEE (reference sequence). The length of the CDR3 is 14 residues. CDR3 nucleotides: TGTGCCAGCACTCGGGCGGACACTGACAATGAGCAGTTCTTC. Amino acid sequence: CASTRADTDNEQFF.

This chain uses TRBV7-2 with TRBJ2-2, with D possibly matching TRBD1 (5 bases). CDR3 length: 16 residues. Per the germline V gene, CDR1 is SGHTA and CDR2 is FQGNSA. V lost 1 base and J lost 6, with 15 bases in between. The CDR3 spells CASSLGQGSWAGELFF. In DNA form, the CDR3 reads TGTGCCAGCAGCTTAGGGCAGGGATCTTGGGCCGGGGAGCTGTTTTTT.

This chain links TRBV7-2 with TRBJ2-5; D remains ambiguous. The V end lost 5 bases, the J end lost 5 bases, and 15 bases lay between the germline ends. Germline-derived CDR1 and CDR2 are SGHTA and FQGNSA. The CDR3 runs to 14 residues. CDR3 region: CASSPRSISETQYF. Written as DNA, the CDR3 is TGTGCCAGCAGCCCGAGGAGTATCTCGGAGACCCAGTACTTC.

This chain uses TRBV18 with TRBJ2-7, with no clear D. The CDR3 covers 14 residues. The V gene's germline CDR1 is KGHSH and CDR2 LQKENI. The ends were cut back, 3 bases at V and 0 bases at J, with 9 bases in the middle. The CDR3 reads CASSPKGGSYEQYF. CDR3 DNA sequence: TGTGCCAGCTCACCGAAGGGCGGCTCCTACGAGCAGTACTTC.

CDR3 sequence (DNA): TGTGCCAGCAGCTTAGGAGACAGAGATGAGCAGTTCTTC. It specifies CASSLGDRDEQFF. The chain recombines TRBV7-8 with TRBJ2-1, with D possibly being TRBD1 (5 bases). Germline CDR1 is SGHVS and CDR2 is FQNEAQ. The ends were cut back, 1 base at V and 8 bases at J, with 9 bases in the middle. The CDR3 totals 13 residues.

This chain uses TRBV5-4 with TRBJ2-1; the D gene is possibly TRBD1 (6 bases). CDR3 length: 11 amino acids. Trimming cost V 4 bases and J 7 bases, with 6 bases left between them. Per germline, CDR1 SGHNT and CDR2 YYREEE (reference sequence). The CDR3 nucleotides read TGTGCCAGCAGCACAGGGAATGAGCAGTTCTTC. This sequence encodes CASSTGNEQFF.

V gene TRBV3-1 (or the pseudogene TRBV3-2) combines with J gene TRBJ1-4; D is uncertain. Germline V gives CDR1 LGHDT, CDR2 YNNKEL (reference sequence). The CDR3 spans 12 residues. The ends were cut back, 1 base at V and 9 bases at J, with 6 bases in the middle. Here the CDR3 DNA reads TGTGCCAGCAGCCAAGGGGGTCAAAAACTGTTTTTT. Its translation: CASSQGGQKLFF.